This T cell receptor beta chain originates from a study of cytomegalovirus exposure and HLA in healthy donors. Study in general: Prior work identified some 120 million unique TCR beta sequences in approximately 200 million T cells. Falling in the Caucasian-associated ancestry cluster were roughly 86% of some 400 genotyped donors.

Study conclusions and caveats: Despite most TCR sequences being rare, some public TCRs occurred in many donors.

A note on this clone: The antigen remains undetermined.

Donors likely had unrecorded immune exposures despite being nominally healthy when sampled. Germline V gene data show CDR1 as LNHDA and CDR2 as SQIVND (reference sequence). The CDR3 totals 19 residues. V lost 1 base and J lost 4; bases outside the gene matches: 18. PCR employed 60 Vbeta and 13 Jbeta primers. Clones were sequenced by immunoSEQ multiplex PCR, and TCRdb holds only the in-frame ones, with some missing. This sample has 85,000 to 100,000 clones, with roughly 76% found just once. The TCR originated in a human donor in good health. Material for sequencing was PBMCs. V is TRBV19 and J is TRBJ2-5; 7 bases fit TRBD2. The CDR3 DNA reads as TGTGCCAGTAGTATAGTCGCCGAGACTAGCATCGAAGGACTAGAGACCCAGTACTTC. Its protein product is CASSIVAETSIEGLETQYF.